This is a list of T cell receptor beta chains from one sample in a study of cytomegalovirus exposure and HLA in healthy donors. Data came from immunoSEQ multiplex PCR; TCRdb stores just in-frame clones and leaves some out. The table lists 100,000 to 150,000 clones, around three quarters of them singletons. The source material was PBMCs. Every receptor here comes from a middle-aged woman in good health and CMV-seropositive. Each CDR3 is given with its conserved first and last residue.

J | V | CDR3
TRBJ2-7 | TRBV4-2 | CASSQGAGQTYEQYF
TRBJ2-1 | TRBV29-1 | CSVEDQDSRSYNEQFF
TRBJ1-1 | TRBV30 | CAWSLNSIGSGEAFF
TRBJ2-4 | TRBV5-1 | CASSVTSGPKNIQYF
TRBJ1-3 | TRBV18 | CASFERSSGNTIYF
TRBJ1-5 | TRBV28 | CASSFGGPNQPQHF
TRBJ1-5 | TRBV28 | CAITGGNPNQPQHF
TRBJ1-2 | TRBV28 | CASSFGQGNGYTF
TRBJ2-7 | TRBV13 | CASSLTRLGGSYEQYF
TRBJ2-2 | TRBV5-1 | CASTLQGYGGELFF
TRBJ1-2 | TRBV9 | CASSSPGGSLDGYTF
TRBJ1-1 | TRBV28 | CATQSTGVPEAFF
TRBJ2-3 | TRBV2 | CASRQTGEDTQYF
TRBJ2-6 | TRBV10-2 | CASSDPGQSVSGANVLTF
TRBJ2-1 | TRBV5-1 | CASSSYRTSGRYNEQFF
TRBJ2-2 | TRBV5-1 | CASSLIANTGELFF
TRBJ1-1 | TRBV28 | CASSFATGPQGGSEAFF
TRBJ1-2 | TRBV7-9 | CSSSGENYGYTF
TRBJ2-2 | TRBV28 | CASSLLGGWTGELFF
TRBJ2-7 | TRBV27 | CASSFTGGSYEQYF
TRBJ1-1 | TRBV7-9 | CASSFDTGAWPEAFF
TRBJ2-7 | TRBV4-1 | CASSQEGSGIYEQYF
TRBJ2-7 | TRBV28 | CASTDRVYNEQYF
TRBJ1-1 | TRBV19 | CASRQTGVNTEAFF
TRBJ2-1 | TRBV2 | CASSYGGLAGGEEQFF
TRBJ2-3 | TRBV7-3 | CASSRTSGESTDTQYF
TRBJ1-1 | TRBV5-6 | CASSAGQKNTEAFF
TRBJ2-7 | TRBV5-5 | CASSFSSGAPREQYF
TRBJ2-6 | TRBV5-1 | CASSLVAGSGANVLTF
TRBJ1-5 | TRBV6-5 | CASRQASNQPQHF
TRBJ1-1 | TRBV30 | CAWYRDRVMNTEAFF
TRBJ2-2 | TRBV5-1 | CASSPGGNTGELFF
TRBJ2-7 | TRBV5-6 | CASSSSWTSVSYEQYF
TRBJ2-7 | TRBV6-1 | CASPRGYEQYF
TRBJ1-1 | TRBV5-1 | CASSLVAGGDTEAFF
TRBJ2-2 | TRBV7-3 | CASSFTPGSNTGELFF
TRBJ2-3 | TRBV9 | CASSPDGTDTQYF
TRBJ2-2 | TRBV28 | CASRPSGATGELFF
TRBJ1-2 | TRBV27 | CASRLLDSGEKGGYTF
TRBJ2-7 | TRBV4-1 | CASSPAWGDRGSYEQYF
TRBJ2-1 | TRBV2 | CASSGGGTNNEQFF
TRBJ2-5 | TRBV25-1 | CASSATIRQQETQYF
TRBJ2-3 | TRBV7-8 | CASSSGTGSTDTQYF
TRBJ2-5 | TRBV7-9 | CASSRLTSLYQETQYF